These 24 T cell receptor beta chains originate from one sample sequenced in a study of response to subunit inactivated influenza vaccine. TCRdb called the RT-PCR reads again in MiXCR, with one record for every CDR3 protein. The sample includes hundreds of thousands of distinct CDR3 sequences, over 11% of them seen just once. This specimen consisted of PBMCs from blood, obtained less than 15 days before vaccination. These receptors originate from a man between 50 and 59 years old who received an inactivated influenza vaccine.

This clonotype was seen only a few times. Here the CDR3 DNA reads TGTGCCAGCAGCCAAGAGACGGGGGCGATCCAAGAGACCCAGTACTTC. Its translation is CASSQETGAIQETQYF. The gene calls are TRBV4-2 and TRBJ2-5; D may match TRBD1 or TRBD2 (6 bases each). The CDR3 is made up of 16 amino acids. Trimming left V 0 bases short and J 1 base short, with 12 bases between. Germline assignment: CDR1 LGHNA and CDR2 YNFKEQ.

This clonotype was seen only a few times. The chain recombines TRBV7-6 with TRBJ2-2; TRBD2 agrees at 12 bases. Germline trimming cut 4 bases from V and 6 bases from J; bases unmatched to any gene: 9. The germline CDR1 and CDR2 sequences are SGHVS and FNYEAQ. This CDR3 comprises 17 residues. The CDR3 reads CASSSRWLAGGPGELFF. The CDR3 DNA reads as TGTGCCAGCAGCTCTCGGTGGCTAGCGGGAGGGCCCGGGGAGCTGTTTTTT.

There are a few counts of this clonotype. The chain is built from TRBV14 and TRBJ2-1; TRBD2 matches 10 bases. The CDR3 is 18 residues long. Germline V gene data show CDR1 as SGHDN and CDR2 as FVKESK. V shed 1 base and J 4 bases; nucleotides not matched to a gene: 10. CDR3 sequence reads: CASSQGGLAASGYNEQFF. DNA for the CDR3: TGTGCCAGCAGCCAAGGAGGACTAGCGGCGTCGGGGTACAATGAGCAGTTCTTC.

This rearrangement joins TRBV7-2 to TRBJ2-5, with a possible D match to TRBD2 (6 bases). Trimming removed 5 bases at V and 5 bases at J, with 18 bases between. The CDR3 has 15 residues. Per the germline V gene, CDR1 is SGHTA and CDR2 is FQGNSA. The CDR3 bases are TGTGCCAGCAGCCTGGGGGGACCAGAGTCCGAGACCCAGTACTTC. Its protein is CASSLGGPESETQYF.

This clonotype was detected a few times. The chain couples TRBV18 to TRBJ1-4; tentatively, D is TRBD1 (6 bases). V lost 1 base, J lost 8 bases, and 14 bases lay in between. From germline, CDR1 is KGHSH and CDR2 LQKENI. There are 15 residues in the CDR3. CDR3 sequence: CASSPRAAQGEKLFF. CDR3 DNA sequence: TGTGCCAGCTCACCACGGGCCGCCCAGGGGGAAAAACTGTTTTTT.

This clonotype was seen a few times. The chain links TRBV5-1 to TRBJ2-3; the D gene could be TRBD1 or TRBD2 (5 bases each). The V and J ends lost 0 bases and 0 bases respectively, with 8 bases between them. This CDR3 has 15 amino acids. Germline CDR1 and CDR2: SGHRS and YFSETQ. The CDR3: CASSLGGKSTDTQYF. The CDR3 region has the DNA TGCGCCAGCAGCTTGGGGGGGAAGAGCACAGATACGCAGTATTTT. Variable domain in full (rest from reference TRBV5-1 and TRBJ2-3): KAGVTQTPRYLIKTRGQQVTLSCSPISGHRSVSWYQQTPGQGLQFLFEYFSETQRNKGNFPGRFSGRQFSNSRSEMNVSTLELGDSALYLCASSLGGKSTDTQYFGPGTRLTVL.

The chain uses TRBV29-1 and TRBJ2-1; D gene ambiguous. Germline CDR1 is SQVTM and CDR2 is ANQGSEA. The CDR3 runs 11 residues. Trimming removed 4 bases from V and 4 bases from J, with 5 bases in between. CDR3 protein: CSVASYNEQFF. The CDR3 DNA follows: TGCAGCGTTGCGAGTTACAATGAGCAGTTCTTC.

The genes are TRBV6-1 and TRBJ2-7, with D possibly matching TRBD1 (6 bases). This CDR3 is built from 14 residues. V lost 6 bases and J lost 6, with 18 bases in between. Germline V gene sequence: CDR1 MNHNS, CDR2 SASEGT. The CDR3 DNA reads as TGTGCCAGCAGCTCACCCCCTGTGGGGGCCGAGCAGTACTTC. It codes for CASSSPPVGAEQYF.

The chain is built from TRBV20-1 and TRBJ2-5; D not resolved. The V end lost 3 bases, the J end lost 2 bases, and 22 bases lay between the germline ends. The CDR3 contains 17 residues. Germline-derived CDR1 and CDR2 are DFQATT and SNEGSKA (reference sequence). The CDR3 nucleotides read TGCAGTGCTAGCCCTCAACCCGTAGCCTTCCTACAAGAGACCCAGTACTTC. This codes for CSASPQPVAFLQETQYF.

The V gene is TRBV28, the J gene TRBJ2-3; D is unclear. The CDR3 is 16 residues long. Trimming removed 2 bases at V and 0 bases at J, with 12 bases between. The germline gives CDR1 MDHEN, CDR2 SYDVKM. CDR3 DNA: TGTGCCAGCAGTTTAATGACCCTTTGGAGCACAGATACGCAGTATTTT. It specifies CASSLMTLWSTDTQYF.

The chain couples TRBV3-1 to TRBJ2-7, with a possible D match to TRBD1 (5 bases). Germline assignment: CDR1 LGHDT and CDR2 YNNKEL (reference sequence). Trimming cost V 3 bases and J 5 bases, with 8 bases left between them. The length of the CDR3 is 12 residues. DNA for the CDR3: TGTGCCAGCAGCCAGACAGAAAACGAGCAGTACTTC. It yields the protein CASSQTENEQYF.

This clonotype came up many times. The chain carries TRBV24-1 and TRBJ2-2, with 8 bases fitting TRBD1. Germline trimming cut 4 bases from V and 6 bases from J; bases unmatched to any gene: 9. The CDR3 contains 16 residues. Germline V gene data show CDR1 as KGHDR and CDR2 as SFDVKD. CDR3 sequence reads: CATSDHDRGRAGELFF. The CDR3 nucleotides read TGTGCCACCAGTGACCATGACAGGGGAAGAGCCGGGGAGCTGTTTTTT.

The chain employs TRBV20-1 and TRBJ2-2; 10 bases map to TRBD1. The germline CDR1 and CDR2 sequences are DFQATT and SNEGSKA (reference sequence). This CDR3 is built from 15 residues. The DNA of the CDR3 is TGCAGCGCTGGACAGGGGGTTCGTTCCGGCGGGGAGCTGTTTTTT. Protein: CSAGQGVRSGGELFF.

The chain couples TRBV14 to TRBJ2-7, with D possibly being TRBD2 (5 bases). With 1 base removed from V and 4 bases from J, the gap between germline ends came to 11 bases. CDR3 size: 14 residues. Germline V lookup: CDR1 SGHDN, CDR2 FVKESK. CDR3 protein: CASSQGMPGYEQYF. CDR3 nucleotide sequence: TGTGCCAGCAGCCAAGGTATGCCGGGGTACGAGCAGTACTTC.

This chain joins TRBV10-3 and TRBJ1-3; D call uncertain. The germline V and J ends were trimmed by 9 bases and 0 bases, with 3 bases remaining between them. The CDR3 is made up of 11 amino acids. Looked up from germline, CDR1 is ENHRY and CDR2 is SYGVKD. CDR3 region: CAINSGNTIYF. As DNA, the CDR3 is TGTGCCATTAACTCTGGAAACACCATATATTTT.

This CDR3 reads CASSLAVGVNTGELFF. CDR3 bases: TGTGCCAGCAGCTTAGCTGTCGGAGTTAACACCGGGGAGCTGTTTTTT. This rearrangement joins TRBV11-2 to TRBJ2-2; D unclear. Germline loops: CDR1 SGHAT, CDR2 FQNNGV. This CDR3 spans 16 amino acids. V lost 1 base to trimming and J lost 2 bases, with 11 bases between them.

The rearrangement links TRBV30 to TRBJ1-2, with D hard to call. Germline CDR1 and CDR2: GTSNPN and SVGIG (reference sequence). CDR3 length: 12 residues. V shed 8 bases and J shed 8 bases, with 18 bases lying between them. CDR3: CARSPLSRGYTF. Here the CDR3 DNA reads TGTGCCAGGTCTCCTCTCTCGCGGGGCTACACCTTC.

This clonotype showed up just a few times. The rearrangement joins TRBV5-1 to TRBJ2-1; no reliable D call. Germline lookup yields CDR1 SGHRS and CDR2 YFSETQ. The V and J ends lost 7 bases and 10 bases respectively, with 9 bases between them. CDR3 length: 10 residues. The CDR3 DNA sequence: TGCGCCAGCGGCGCCGTGGAGCAGTTCTTC. Residues: CASGAVEQFF.

The table lists this clonotype with a few counts. The genes are TRBV28 and TRBJ2-7; D gene ambiguous. The CDR3 runs to 14 residues. Germline V gene sequence: CDR1 MDHEN, CDR2 SYDVKM. V was trimmed by 3 bases and J by 5 bases, leaving 14 bases between them. Written as DNA, the CDR3 is TGTGCCAGCAGTTTCTTGGGGAACAACGACGAGCAGTACTTC. Translating gives CASSFLGNNDEQYF.

This clonotype appeared once. This chain joins TRBV10-3 and TRBJ2-3, with TRBD2 matching 10 bases. The CDR3 runs to 15 residues. With 6 bases clipped from V and 5 bases from J, the junction kept 8 bases outside the gene matches. Per the germline V gene, CDR1 is ENHRY and CDR2 is SYGVKD. CDR3 sequence: CAIREREGLGDTQYF. The CDR3 nucleotides are TGTGCCATCAGGGAGCGGGAGGGCCTTGGAGATACGCAGTATTTT.

This clonotype was observed many times. One end of the junction does not line up with germline, which may come from a read error. The DNA for the CDR3 is TGTGCCAGCAGCTTGACTTGGACTAGCGGGGGCGTACTTGCCTTT. Translation gives CASSLTWTSGGVLAF. The V and J genes are TRBV5-5 and TRBJ2-3, with 13 bases aligning to TRBD2. This CDR3 comprises 15 residues. CDR1 and CDR2 from the germline V gene are SGHKS and YYEKEE (reference sequence).

The V call is TRBV15, the J call TRBJ2-7; D gene ambiguous. The CDR3 loop spans 17 amino acids. Trimming removed 0 bases from V and 6 bases from J, with 21 bases in between. Germline V gene data show CDR1 as LNHNV and CDR2 as YYDKDF (reference sequence). The CDR3 nucleotides read TGTGCCACCAGCAGAGATCCAAAGACCGTGGGTTGGATCGAGCAGTACTTC. This encodes CATSRDPKTVGWIEQYF.

The table lists this clonotype with a few counts. V is TRBV20-1 and J is TRBJ2-3; unclear D gene. Germline V gene lookup returns CDR1 DFQATT and CDR2 SNEGSKA (reference sequence). CDR3 length equals 14 residues. Trimming shortened V by 2 bases and J by 7 bases, and 16 bases separated the two germline ends. The CDR3 sequence: CSARFSDPQNTQYF. The CDR3 DNA reads TGCAGTGCTAGATTTTCCGACCCACAAAATACGCAGTATTTT.

The rearrangement joins TRBV27 to TRBJ2-1, with 7 bases lining up with TRBD1. Trimming removed 6 bases from V and 3 bases from J; junction bases left unmatched: 11. This CDR3 has 16 residues. Germline CDR1 reads MNHEY; CDR2 reads SMNVEV (reference sequence). In DNA form, the CDR3 reads TGTGCCAGCAGGAAGGGGTGGGGACAGAGCTACAATGAGCAGTTCTTC. It yields the protein CASRKGWGQSYNEQFF.